This T cell receptor beta chain came from a study of CD8 T cells in Susac syndrome. V shed 2 bases and J shed 2 bases, with 14 bases lying between them. The length of the CDR3 is 16 residues. CDR1 is MNHNY and CDR2 is SVGAGI in the germline V gene (reference sequence). After extraction with the RNeasy kit, roughly 0.5 to 1 ug of the RNA was reverse transcribed using random hexamers. From the immunoSEQ multiplex PCR reads, TCRdb called clonotypes with MiXCR, one entry per CDR3 protein. The sample records fewer than 250,000 distinct CDR3 sequences, roughly nine tenths being singletons. The receptor's source is a human donor with multiple sclerosis. The sequenced sample consisted of CD8+ T cells from PBMCs. V gene TRBV6-6 combines with J gene TRBJ2-3, with a weak D call TRBD1 (6 bases). CDR3 protein: CASSYLLQGPTDTQYF. Written as DNA, the CDR3 is TGTGCCAGCAGTTACCTCCTACAGGGCCCCACAGATACGCAGTATTTT.